This TCR beta chain was sequenced for a study of response to subunit inactivated influenza vaccine. The CDR3 sequence is 12 residues long. In germline, CDR1 is LGHNT, CDR2 FRNRAP. Trimming took 1 base from V and 3 from J, leaving 1 base between them. MiXCR, run by TCRdb on the RT-PCR reads, gives a single entry per CDR3 protein. The sample yields about 530,000 distinct CDR3 sequences, 12% seen once. The chain uses TRBV12-5 and TRBJ2-1; D ambiguous. This clonotype was sampled from a man aged 45-60 years who received an inactivated influenza vaccine. The sequencing here drew on PBMCs from blood, taken on the day of vaccination. CDR3 region: CASGLGYNEQFF. The CDR3 DNA reads as TGTGCTAGTGGTTTGGGCTACAATGAGCAGTTCTTC.